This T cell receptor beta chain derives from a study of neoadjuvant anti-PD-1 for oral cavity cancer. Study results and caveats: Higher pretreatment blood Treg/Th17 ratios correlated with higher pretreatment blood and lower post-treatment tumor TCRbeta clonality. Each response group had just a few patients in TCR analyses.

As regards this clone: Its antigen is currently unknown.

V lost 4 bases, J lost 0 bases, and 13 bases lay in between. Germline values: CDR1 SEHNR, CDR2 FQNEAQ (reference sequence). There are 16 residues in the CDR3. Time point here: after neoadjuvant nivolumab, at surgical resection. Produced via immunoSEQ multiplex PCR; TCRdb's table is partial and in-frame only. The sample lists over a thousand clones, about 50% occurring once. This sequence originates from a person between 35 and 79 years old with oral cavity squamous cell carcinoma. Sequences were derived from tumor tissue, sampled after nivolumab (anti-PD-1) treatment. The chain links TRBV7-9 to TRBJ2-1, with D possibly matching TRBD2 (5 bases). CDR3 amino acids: CASSSTSGSSYNEQFF. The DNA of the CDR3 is TGTGCCAGCAGCTCAACCAGCGGCAGCTCCTACAATGAGCAGTTCTTC.